This T cell receptor (beta chain) was obtained from a study of shared clonotypes between healthy human individuals. This clone was seen a few times. Germline V gene lookup returns CDR1 SGHTA and CDR2 FQGNSA. V lost 5 bases to trimming and J lost 3 bases, with 8 bases between them. There are 12 residues in the CDR3. In replicate PCRs of sorted subsets, roughly 190 ng DNA, approximately 30,000 T cell genomes, was used. The table came from immunoSEQ multiplex PCR; TCRdb's copy has only in-frame clones and leaves some out. Of approximately 740,000 clones listed, under 80% were seen once; the top ten hold approximately 1.7%.

The chain recombines TRBV7-2 with TRBJ2-7, with D hard to call. This sequence was found in a woman in her thirties in good health. Sequencing was carried out using memory CD4+ T cells sorted from blood. Stated subset: CD45RA-negative fraction. The DNA of the CDR3 is TGTGCCAGCAGCAGTAGTCGCTACGAGCAGTACTTC. Residues: CASSSSRYEQYF.